This T cell receptor beta chain came from a study of cytomegalovirus exposure and HLA in healthy donors (dated by TCRdb to the late 2010s). Study-wide context: An earlier analysis of 587 of the donors reported roughly 300 Gb of sequence data and 117 million unique TCR beta sequences obtained from roughly 180 million T cells. Because of strong linkage in the cohort, roughly five DR-DQ haplotypes were treated as single units for association and clustering. A later analysis re-examined previously published TCR beta repertoires from 600 to 700 donors and added high-resolution HLA genotyping to investigate patterns of TCR occurrence. Among around 400 genotyped donors of the cohort, an average of approximately 200,000 unique TCR beta nucleotide sequences was sequenced per donor, of which about 18% were non-productive. An earlier analysis of some 600 of the donors applied high-throughput TCR beta sequencing to assess whether each TCR beta V gene segment acted as functional or pseudogenic. The study was designed to test whether signatures of past pathogen exposure could be identified by cataloging public T cell receptors. All discovery cohort repertoires had been generated using a single sequencing platform. Donor age, sex, ethnicity and CMV serostatus were collected together with the repertoire data. Among the roughly 400 genotyped donors, around 81% belonged to the genetic ancestry cluster associated with self-reported Caucasian donors. The number of donors typed differed by locus, with about 629-640 for A, B, C, DRB1 and DQB1, over 500 for DQA1, 600 to 610 for DPA1, and roughly 450 for DPB1. The study used immunosequencing to profile the T cell repertoires of about 670 subjects and linked those repertoires to cytomegalovirus serostatus. High-throughput TCR immunosequencing, statistical association of individual TCRs with disease status, and machine learning were combined to predict cytomegalovirus infection status. An early release covering about 600 HLA-typed donors comprised around 300 gigabases of sequencing data and 85 million to 100 million unique TCR sequences. In addition to the first cohort of 666 subjects, a separate validation cohort of approximately 130 different subjects was used. HLA typing included class I and class II loci at four-digit resolution. In a later genetic analysis, genome-wide SNP genotypes for 398 of the 666 donors were used, and that subset was treated as a discovery cohort. Rather than using new phenotypic data, the later analysis identified candidate immune exposures from TCR beta sequences and from how often those sequences occurred across donors. Here is what the overall study found, with its caveats: In both the original and validation cohorts, the classifier was reported to diagnose cytomegalovirus status with high specificity and sensitivity. A later analysis associated about 17,000 TCR beta sequences with specific HLA alleles at a false discovery rate of 0.05. Correlated functional status among segregating V segments might reflect linkage disequilibrium, but an unknown experimental factor could not be ruled out. Compared with the roughly 720-donor mean, donors in an Asian-associated ancestry cluster had fewer N-insertions in productive TCRs, according to a later genetic analysis. A later analysis found that most CMV-associated TCR beta chains appeared HLA-restricted, with HLA associations seemingly driven largely by CMV exposure. Broadly in line with IMGT annotations, most TCR beta V segments showed up in productive rearrangements about 87% or about 30% of the time in an earlier analysis of approximately 600 of the donors. The authors suggested that the approach could potentially be extended to other disease states and immunological phenotypes. A total of about 180 TCR beta chains were listed by the study as associated with cytomegalovirus. A later analysis reported that several top co-occurrence clusters appeared linked to parvovirus B19, influenza, CMV and Epstein-Barr virus. According to a later analysis, TCR association rates differed among HLA loci, with DRB1 alleles showing the most associated TCRs and HLA-C alleles showing the fewest. In a later genetic analysis, a missense DCLRE1C variant was associated with V-gene and J-gene trimming of TCR beta chains, and the association was replicated in an independent cohort. Some IMGT-functional V segments, including TRBV6-2 and TRBV6-3, could not be told apart with the 87-base-pair reads, so those segments were excluded. The cohort was sequenced for TCR beta chains only, and without alpha or paired-chain data the features that could be detected were limited. A further reported finding was that TCR beta sequences accurately predicted the HLA-A and HLA-B alleles for most subjects in the first cohort. A cluster of highly shared sequence variants was judged likely to represent a technical artifact of the sequencing pipeline. Because counts were too low, about 15 rarely observed V segments, including chromosome 9 orphons, were left out of the earlier analysis of 587 of the donors. When HLA alleles, especially DR and DQ, strongly co-occurred, TCR associations were difficult to assign to individual alleles. Most TCR sequences were observed very rarely across donors, whereas some public TCRs were present in many individuals. In vitro tests confirmed that three of the cytomegalovirus-associated TCR beta chains recognize cytomegalovirus antigens. Presence/absence analyses assumed roughly uniform sequencing depth across donors, an assumption that may not hold. A later analysis found that HLA-associated TCR beta chains were more clonally expanded and had lower generation probabilities than equally common non-associated chains. Because some donors lacked HLA typing at each locus, the association tests relied only on the typed subset. CMV serostatus was the only immune exposure information available for the cohort.

The cohort comprised fewer than 750 healthy bone marrow donors. Cohort members were all nominally healthy when sampled, although unrecorded immune exposures were likely present. The donor tested CMV seronegative, placing the donor among the 350 to 400 seronegative members of the cohort. A peripheral blood sample was collected from each donor, and TCR beta sequencing was performed on peripheral blood mononuclear cells. The Qiagen DNeasy Blood Extraction Kit was used to extract genomic DNA from the blood cell samples. Receptors were amplified or captured by the immunoSEQ multiplex PCR assay. For the multiplex PCR, a mixture combining 60 forward primers for TCR Vbeta segments and 13 reverse primers for TCR Jbeta segments was used. The CDR3 region of rearranged TCR beta genes was amplified from genomic DNA with a multiplex PCR assay. The amplified TCR beta libraries were sequenced on the Illumina HiSeq System as 87-base-pair reads. Regarding the original processing steps: A later analysis tallied 75 million to 95 million unique TCR beta chains across the 610 or so repertoires, and approximately 12 million of those chains were shared by two or more donors. To remove PCR and sequencing errors, raw reads were error-corrected and collapsed into unique sequences using a nearest-neighbor algorithm that merged closely related sequences. V, D and J gene segments were assigned by aligning CDR3 sequences to IMGT reference sequences. Each retained sequence needed at least a six-nucleotide match to both a V gene segment and a J gene segment. A rearrangement was called productive if the CDR3 had no stop codons and remained in frame with V and J, and every other rearrangement was called non-productive. Following IMGT convention, CDR3 was defined as the stretch from the second conserved V-encoded cysteine to the conserved J-encoded phenylalanine. In an earlier analysis of more than 550 of the donors, sequences lacking an unambiguous match to a single V gene segment were excluded. An earlier analysis of around 600 of the donors classified V segments as functional when productive rearrangements were above 56.7% and as segregating when the standard deviation between donors was above 5%. A statistical classification framework was built for diagnosing cytomegalovirus status from the catalog of TCR beta chain sequences. A later analysis assigned V and J genes by comparing TCR nucleotide sequences with IMGT/GENE-DB human TR gene sequences. The TCRdist pipeline was used in a later analysis to assign CDR3 sequences and most-parsimonious VDJ recombination scenarios. In a later analysis, each TCR beta chain was defined by its CDR3 amino acid sequence together with its V-gene family, and reads without a unique V-gene family were excluded. A later analysis removed roughly 590 highly shared, low-generation-probability nucleotide sequences to deal with suspected cross-contamination and a sequencing artifact. In a later analysis, a clonal expansion index for each public chain was calculated from normalized within-repertoire ranks of inferred template counts. Generation probabilities in a later analysis came from a VDJ recombination model fitted to out-of-frame rearrangements, and those results were checked against IGoR. Hypergeometric tests were used in a later analysis to score TCR-TCR, TCR-HLA and TCR-CMV co-occurrence, with a repertoire-size bias correction applied to the TCR pairs. A later analysis estimated false discovery rates by permuting HLA or CMV assignments 20 times. A later analysis grouped co-occurring TCRs with DBSCAN, adding TCRdist sequence similarity when clustering within HLA-allele-positive subsets. For co-occurrence clustering, repertoires with fewer than 30,000 or more than 120,000 public chains were excluded, along with about five repertoires with anomalous nucleotide sharing. The immuneACCESS repertoire file appears here via TCRdb, limited to in-frame rearrangements. These files lack a portion of the clones; in checked studies, under half of the deficit traces to unresolved V genes, and the cause of the others is not known. V and J calls and clone size are those listed in that table; D and trimming were worked out from the DNA. The sample contains some 67,000 clones, 80% to 90% of them found a single time. Roughly 2.9% of the sample belongs to the ten largest clones.

As to this clone: There is no known antigen for this receptor. Per-base quality was not reported, and no clone a single base away is much larger than it.

Including cysteine and phenylalanine, the CDR3 has 15 amino acids. Only CDR3 DNA is held: 45 bases, read in frame from base 1. Sequences LNHDA (CDR1) and SQIVND (CDR2) are obtained from the germline V gene (reference sequence). The junction carries 18 bases between V and J, which are trimmed by 3 bases and 9 bases respectively. The sequenced material came from PBMCs. The chain couples TRBV19 to TRBJ1-5; the D gene is unclear. This clonotype originated in a woman aged 25 to 45 in good health and CMV-seronegative. The DNA sequence follows: TGTGCCAGTAGTATTGCAGGTTTTGGTGGAGGGCCCCAGCATTTT. Translation gives CASSIAGFGGGPQHF. The variable domain in full, with residues beyond the CDR3 obtained from the reference TRBV19 and TRBJ1-5 genes, is DGGITQSPKYLFRKEGQNVTLSCEQNLNHDAMYWYRQDPGQGLRLIYYSQIVNDFQKGDIAEGYSVSREKKESFPLTVTSAQKNPTAFYLCASSIAGFGGGPQHFGDGTRLSIL.